This T cell receptor beta chain was identified during a study of identical twins. Study-wide results and caveats: Modelling approaches yielded underestimates of out-of-frame TCR alpha sharing between monozygotic twins. While abundant cord blood beta clonotypes carried fewer insertions, memory repertoires showed no such pattern.

TCRdb re-called the 5' RACE reads with MiXCR, one entry per CDR3 protein. This repertoire shows some 270,000 distinct CDR3 sequences, roughly 8% found once; its top ten account for 3% to 3.5%. The CDR3 extends over 18 amino acids. V trimming: 0 bases; J trimming: 6 bases; junction bases outside the gene matches: 20. Germline V gene lookup returns CDR1 DFQATT and CDR2 SNEGSKA (reference sequence). This clonotype was counted between two and nine times. The antigen is undetermined. This sample also appeared in a second study, on yellow fever vaccine responses in identical twins.

Input material: CD8+ T cells sorted from blood. The receptor was derived from a woman aged 18-29 years in good health. The V call is TRBV20-1, the J call TRBJ2-7; 7 bases map to TRBD2. DNA of the CDR3: TGCAGTGCTAGAGACCTAGGTAGCGGGCCTGAAACGTTTCCCGAGCAGTACTTC. It specifies CSARDLGSGPETFPEQYF.